A single TCR beta chain is shown here with its context. CDR1 and CDR2 (germline): SGHTA, FQGTGA. Trimming cost V 6 bases and J 1 base, with 15 bases left between them. CDR3 length: 15 residues. This entry comes from a study of identical twins. TCRdb called the 5' RACE reads again in MiXCR, with one record for every CDR3 protein. The sample holds around 280,000 distinct CDR3 sequences, less than 9% seen once. These data also formed part of another study, on yellow fever vaccine responses in identical twins.

The source of this sequence is a woman aged 18-29 years in good health. The V call is TRBV7-3, the J call TRBJ1-1; possibly TRBD1 for D (6 bases). Sequenced: memory (CD45RO+) T cells sorted from blood. CDR3 DNA: TGTGCCAGCAGTTCGACCGGGACAACGAACACTGAAGCTTTCTTT. Amino acids: CASSSTGTTNTEAFF.